The 28 T cell receptor beta chains below were found in one sample sequenced in a study of blood T cell repertoires in COVID-19. Generated by immunoSEQ multiplex PCR, the TCRdb table keeps only in-frame clones and is missing some. The data show about 440,000 clones, about 89% seen once. Input material: peripheral blood. The receptors here all came from a woman in her 30s with acute or convalescent COVID-19.

The chain recombines TRBV2 with TRBJ1-4, with D unresolved. V gave up 5 bases and J gave up 4 bases, with 14 bases separating them. CDR1 SNHLY and CDR2 FYNNEI come from the germline V gene. The CDR3 is 15 residues long. The CDR3: CASSSFFGDNEKLFF. In DNA, the CDR3 is TGTGCCAGCAGTTCGTTTTTCGGGGATAATGAAAAACTGTTTTTT.

The gene calls are TRBV9 and TRBJ1-2, with D possibly TRBD1 on 5 matching bases. From germline, CDR1 is SGDLS and CDR2 YYNGEE. The germline V and J ends were trimmed by 3 bases and 1 base, with 10 bases remaining between them. CDR3 length: 14 residues. CDR3 in amino acids: CASSERDSNYGYTF. CDR3 bases: TGTGCCAGCAGCGAACGAGACAGTAACTATGGCTACACCTTC. The full variable domain, with the rest looked up from reference TRBV9 and TRBJ1-2, is DSGVTQTPKHLITATGQRVTLRCSPRSGDLSVYWYQQSLDQGLQFLIQYYNGEERAKGNILERFSAQQFPDLHSELNLSSLELGDSALYFCASSERDSNYGYTFGSGTRLTVV.

The chain uses TRBV14 and TRBJ2-1; the D gene is possibly TRBD1 (5 bases). CDR3 length equals 15 residues. Germline V gives CDR1 SGHDN, CDR2 FVKESK. V lost 1 base, J lost 6 bases, and 13 bases lay in between. The CDR3 DNA reads TGTGCCAGCAGCCAAGTATGGGGCGCATTCAATGAGCAGTTCTTC. Its translation is CASSQVWGAFNEQFF.

The rearrangement links TRBV10-3 to TRBJ1-5; 8 nucleotides align to TRBD1. The CDR3 runs to 15 residues. Germline CDR1 reads ENHRY; CDR2 reads SYGVKD. The trim removed 3 bases at V and 7 bases at J, leaving 8 bases unmatched. CDR3 nucleotides: TGTGCCATCAGTGATAGGACAGGGTTGGACCAGCCCCAGCATTTT. It translates to CAISDRTGLDQPQHF.

The chain employs TRBV3-1 (or the pseudogene TRBV3-2) and TRBJ2-5, with D unclear. This CDR3 contains 12 residues. From germline, CDR1 is LGHDT and CDR2 YNNKEL (reference sequence). Trimming removed 6 bases from V and 5 bases from J, with 10 bases in between. As DNA, the CDR3 is TGTGCCAGCAGACGGAGTTTGGAGACCCAGTACTTC. It encodes CASRRSLETQYF.

The gene calls are TRBV5-1 and TRBJ2-4, with D perhaps matching TRBD2 (7 bases). CDR3 length equals 16 residues. Trimming cost V 0 bases and J 5 bases, with 15 bases left between them. Germline CDR1 SGHRS, CDR2 YFSETQ. In nucleotides, the CDR3 is TGCGCCAGCAGCTTGGTTGGGGGGGCGAAAGAAAACATTCAGTACTTC. The encoded protein is CASSLVGGAKENIQYF. Complete variable domain (other parts from reference TRBV5-1 and TRBJ2-4): KAGVTQTPRYLIKTRGQQVTLSCSPISGHRSVSWYQQTPGQGLQFLFEYFSETQRNKGNFPGRFSGRQFSNSRSEMNVSTLELGDSALYLCASSLVGGAKENIQYFGAGTRLSVL.

V usage is TRBV15 and J usage is TRBJ1-1; D ambiguous. V lost 0 bases to trimming and J lost 10 bases, with 12 bases between them. In germline, CDR1 is LNHNV, CDR2 YYDKDF (reference sequence). The CDR3 is 13 amino acids. CDR3 residues: CATSRDGDAVAFF. CDR3 coding DNA: TGTGCCACCAGCAGAGATGGAGACGCGGTAGCTTTCTTT.

The V gene is TRBV5-4, the J gene TRBJ2-7, with 8 bases matching TRBD1. V dropped 5 bases and J dropped 6; count of bases not matched to a gene: 7. This CDR3 contains 13 residues. Per the germline V gene, CDR1 is SGHNT and CDR2 is YYREEE (reference sequence). The DNA of the CDR3 is TGTGCCAGCAGGCCGCGACAGGGGATCGAGCAGTACTTC. Translation: CASRPRQGIEQYF.

This clone was detected ten times or more. The chain joins TRBV5-5 to TRBJ1-5; 7 nucleotides agree with TRBD1. Germline V gene lookup returns CDR1 SGHKS and CDR2 YYEKEE (reference sequence). J gave up 3 bases and V 0 bases, and 9 bases lay outside the gene matches. The CDR3 is made up of 17 amino acids. The CDR3 protein is CASSLAMGTAVNQPQHF. CDR3 in DNA: TGTGCCAGCAGCTTGGCCATGGGGACAGCAGTCAATCAGCCCCAGCATTTT.

V and J are TRBV27 and TRBJ2-5, with D possibly being TRBD1 (5 bases). V lost 6 bases to trimming and J lost 2 bases, with 16 bases between them. The CDR3 sequence is 15 residues long. Germline CDR1 reads MNHEY; CDR2 reads SMNVEV (reference sequence). The CDR3 is CASSNGAHIQETQYF. The CDR3, as DNA: TGTGCCAGCAGCAATGGGGCGCACATTCAAGAGACCCAGTACTTC.

A word on this clone: The same CDR3 arises from other DNA sequences in this sample as well. The chain carries TRBV5-1 and TRBJ2-5; 7 bases align to TRBD1. V lost 7 bases and J lost 1; bases outside the gene matches: 7. This CDR3 spans 14 amino acids. CDR1 is SGHRS, CDR2 YFSETQ, per germline. The CDR3 DNA is TGCGCCAGCTCCTTAGGGGGCGGCCAAGAGACCCAGTACTTC. Its protein is CASSLGGGQETQYF.

The chain has TRBV30 and TRBJ1-1, with D uncertain. CDR1 and CDR2 from the germline V gene are GTSNPN and SVGIG (reference sequence). This CDR3 is 12 amino acids long. The germline V and J ends were trimmed by 3 bases and 4 bases, with 9 bases remaining between them. CDR3 sequence reads: CAWRQTGTEAFF. The CDR3, as DNA: TGTGCCTGGAGGCAAACCGGCACTGAAGCTTTCTTT.

V usage is TRBV6-4 and J usage is TRBJ2-5, with TRBD1 as a possible D gene (6 bases). There are 15 residues in the CDR3. Trimming cost V 0 bases and J 5 bases, with 13 bases left between them. Germline V gene lookup returns CDR1 MRHNA and CDR2 SNTAGT. CDR3 amino acids: CASSDSYRVGETQYF. DNA for the CDR3: TGTGCCAGCAGTGACTCATACAGGGTCGGGGAGACCCAGTACTTC.

The V gene is TRBV18, the J gene TRBJ1-1; D not certain. The germline V gene has CDR1 KGHSH and CDR2 LQKENI. The CDR3 runs to 14 residues. Trimming stripped 4 bases from V and 2 bases from J, with 11 bases between. Written as DNA, the CDR3 is TGTGCCAGCTCACGCGGAGGGATTAACACTGAAGCTTTCTTT. Encoded protein: CASSRGGINTEAFF.

V gene TRBV2 combines with J gene TRBJ1-6; 8 bases fit TRBD1. Germline assignment: CDR1 SNHLY and CDR2 FYNNEI. This CDR3 is built from 13 residues. After removal of 10 bases from V and 6 bases from J, the junction contained 5 bases not matched to a gene. In nucleotides, the CDR3 is TGTGCCACCACCGGACAGGGTAATTCACCCCTCCACTTT. The encoded protein is CATTGQGNSPLHF.

The chain uses TRBV28 and TRBJ1-1; TRBD1 matches at 9 bases. The CDR3 sequence is 15 residues long. Germline V lookup: CDR1 MDHEN, CDR2 SYDVKM. Trimming at V came to 6 bases and at J to 4 bases, leaving 9 bases not matched to a gene. The CDR3 DNA is TGTGCCAGCAGACCTGGCAGGACAGGGGCCACTGAAGCTTTCTTT. Amino acids: CASRPGRTGATEAFF.

This chain links TRBV7-9 with TRBJ1-1; D gene unclear. V was clipped by 1 base and J by 4 bases, with 10 bases between them. Germline assignment: CDR1 SEHNR and CDR2 FQNEAQ (reference sequence). This CDR3 has 14 residues. CDR3 in DNA: TGTGCCAGCAGCTTAGTGCAAGATAGCACTGAAGCTTTCTTT. Protein sequence: CASSLVQDSTEAFF.

The V and J genes are TRBV3-1 (or the pseudogene TRBV3-2) and TRBJ1-6; tentatively, D is TRBD1 (5 bases). CDR3 size: 16 residues. Germline CDR1 and CDR2: LGHDT and YNNKEL (reference sequence). V gave up 4 bases and J gave up 3 bases, with 13 bases separating them. CDR3 protein: CASSPPVTGYNSPLHF. Written as DNA, the CDR3 is TGTGCCAGCAGCCCACCCGTAACAGGCTATAATTCACCCCTCCACTTT.

V and J are TRBV4-2 and TRBJ1-1, with D tentatively TRBD1 (5 bases). This CDR3 spans 16 amino acids. Trimming stripped 2 bases from V and 0 bases from J, with 13 bases between. The germline CDR1 and CDR2 sequences are LGHNA and YNFKEQ. CDR3 nucleotide sequence: TGTGCCAGCAGCCAAAAGGGAGGGGCGATGAACACTGAAGCTTTCTTT. Its translation is CASSQKGGAMNTEAFF.

This clone was found once. This chain uses TRBV5-1 with TRBJ2-5, with 10 bases matching TRBD2. The CDR3 length is 15 residues. Unmatched junction bases numbered 9, after V lost 5 bases and J lost 5 bases. Germline loops: CDR1 SGHRS, CDR2 YFSETQ. The CDR3 here is CASRESGGAVETQYF. CDR3 bases: TGCGCCAGCAGGGAGAGCGGGGGGGCCGTGGAGACCCAGTACTTC.

The table lists this clone with a few counts. The V gene is TRBV9, the J gene TRBJ2-7; perhaps TRBD2 as D (5 bases). The CDR3 spans 14 residues. Germline loops: CDR1 SGDLS, CDR2 YYNGEE. The V gene lost 0 bases and the J gene lost 5 bases, with 12 bases spanning the gap. CDR3 protein: CASSVGGGSDEQYF. Here the CDR3 DNA reads TGTGCCAGCAGCGTAGGTGGAGGCTCGGACGAGCAGTACTTC.

This sequence joins TRBV30 and TRBJ2-1; no clear D. The CDR3 has 13 residues. V lost 1 base to trimming and J lost 7 bases, with 11 bases between them. The germline CDR1 and CDR2 sequences are GTSNPN and SVGIG (reference sequence). Here the CDR3 reads CAWSEERSNEQFF. CDR3 coding DNA: TGTGCCTGGAGTGAGGAGCGTTCTAATGAGCAGTTCTTC. The whole variable domain, filled in from reference TRBV30 and TRBJ2-1, reads SQTIHQWPATLVQPVGSPLSLECTVEGTSNPNLYWYRQAAGRGLQLLFYSVGIGQISSEVPQNLSASRPQDRQFILSSKKLLLSDSGFYLCAWSEERSNEQFFGPGTRLTVL.

This chain connects TRBV7-9 to TRBJ1-4; no clear D. Per germline, CDR1 SEHNR and CDR2 FQNEAQ (reference sequence). V was cut by 5 bases and J by 4 bases, with 14 bases left in between. The CDR3 sequence is 15 residues long. The CDR3 region is CASSTGSLVNEKLFF. The CDR3 coding sequence is TGTGCCAGCAGCACCGGGAGTTTGGTTAATGAAAAACTGTTTTTT.

The chain combines TRBV2 with TRBJ2-7; TRBD1 agrees at 7 bases. The ends lost 6 bases at V and 1 base at J; junction bases unmatched: 3. The length of the CDR3 is 13 residues. The germline gives CDR1 SNHLY, CDR2 FYNNEI. The CDR3 region is CASSRQGSYEQYF. The CDR3 nucleotides are TGTGCCAGCAGCCGACAGGGATCCTACGAGCAGTACTTC.

This chain joins TRBV4-2 and TRBJ1-2; possibly TRBD1 for D (6 bases). With 0 bases removed from V and 5 bases from J, the gap between germline ends came to 16 bases. Germline CDR1 reads LGHNA; CDR2 reads YNFKEQ. This CDR3 is 16 amino acids long. The DNA of the CDR3 is TGTGCCAGCAGCCAAGATTTAATACAGGGCCGGTATGGCTACACCTTC. Protein product: CASSQDLIQGRYGYTF.

V usage is TRBV6-7 and J usage is TRBJ2-5; 11 nucleotides match TRBD1. TRBV6-7 qualifies as an ORF whose function is uncertain. V was pared by 4 bases and J by 2 bases, with 6 bases of the junction left unmatched. The CDR3 sequence is 16 residues long. This CDR3 is CASSFLRDRGQETQYF. The CDR3 DNA reads TGTGCCAGCAGTTTCCTCCGGGACAGGGGGCAAGAGACCCAGTACTTC.

The genes are TRBV7-2 and TRBJ2-7; TRBD1 agrees at 7 bases. The V gene end was trimmed by 7 bases and the J gene end by 6 bases; junction bases not matched to a gene: 9. CDR3 length: 13 amino acids. Germline CDR1 SGHTA, CDR2 FQGNSA. As DNA, the CDR3 is TGTGCCAGCACTCGCAGGTCAGGGGGCGAGCAGTACTTC. This codes for CASTRRSGGEQYF.

The genes are TRBV11-2 and TRBJ2-5, with a tentative D call TRBD2 (6 bases). Germline V gene data show CDR1 as SGHAT and CDR2 as FQNNGV. CDR3 length equals 14 residues. The V gene lost 4 bases and the J gene lost 2 bases, with 11 bases spanning the gap. The CDR3 coding sequence is TGTGCCAGCAGCTCCTTGCGGGAACAAGAGACCCAGTACTTC. It codes for CASSSLREQETQYF.